This T cell receptor (beta chain) was identified in a study of CD8 T cells in ankylosing spondylitis. Study-wide points: Roughly 8 highly homologous variants made up a TCR beta motif, and this motif appeared characteristic of ankylosing spondylitis blood.

CDR3 length: 15 residues. Unmatched junction bases numbered 9, after V lost 5 bases and J lost 5 bases. As for this clonotype: What it binds is unknown.

With molecular barcodes, quantitative 5'-RACE was used to make the TCR beta libraries. TCRdb reprocessed the 5' RACE reads with MiXCR, giving one entry per CDR3 protein. The profile shows about 450,000 distinct CDR3 sequences, roughly 26% of them singletons. Sequencing used blood, either unsorted or a sorted T cell fraction (not recorded which). The chain employs TRBV12-3 or TRBV12-4 and TRBJ2-3; the match to TRBD1 covers 8 bases. This clonotype was sampled from a male donor with ankylosing spondylitis. This chain's CDR3 is CASSPEDRAGDTQYF. In nucleotides, the CDR3 is TGTGCCAGCAGTCCCGAGGACAGGGCGGGAGATACGCAGTATTTT.